This TCR beta chain comes out of a study of CXCR3-negative and CXCR3-positive naive CD8 T cells. Study background: Each library held about 1.5 +/- 0.3 million TRB reads, 130 million to 150 million in total.

The authors made the TRB cDNA libraries by 5' RACE using UMI labels. With the 5' RACE reads reprocessed, TCRdb shows one record per CDR3 protein and no DNA. Its clone listing holds over 45,000 distinct CDR3 sequences. The study's findings and limits: Naive subsets displayed similar surface CD5, and TCR strength was inferred from TRB CDR3 properties.

CDR3 length equals 13 residues. Germline loops: CDR1 SGHRS, CDR2 YFSETQ. Concerning this clonotype: Its antigen is currently unknown.

The sequenced material came from memory CD8+ T cells from blood. The clonotype originates from a human donor in good health. Some clones in this sample may be carry-over from other donors' samples. The chain links TRBV5-1 to TRBJ2-7. The CDR3 protein is CASSWDRGYEQYF.